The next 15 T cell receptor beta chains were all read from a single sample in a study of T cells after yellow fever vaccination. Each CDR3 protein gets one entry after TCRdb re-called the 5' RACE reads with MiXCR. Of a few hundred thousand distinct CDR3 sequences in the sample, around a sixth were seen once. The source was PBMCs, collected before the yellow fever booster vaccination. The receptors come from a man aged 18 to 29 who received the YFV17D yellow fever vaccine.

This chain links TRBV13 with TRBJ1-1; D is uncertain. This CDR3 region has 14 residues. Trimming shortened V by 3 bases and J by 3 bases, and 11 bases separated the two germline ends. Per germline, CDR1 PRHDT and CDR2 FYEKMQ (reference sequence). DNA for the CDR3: TGTGCCAGCAGCTTCGGATCTGGGGACACTGAAGCTTTCTTT. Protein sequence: CASSFGSGDTEAFF.

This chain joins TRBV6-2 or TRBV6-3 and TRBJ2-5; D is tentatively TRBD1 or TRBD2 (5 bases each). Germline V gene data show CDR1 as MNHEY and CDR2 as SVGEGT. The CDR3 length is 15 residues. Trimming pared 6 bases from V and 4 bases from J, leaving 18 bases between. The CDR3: CASSTGTAFGETQYF. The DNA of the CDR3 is TGTGCCAGCAGCACCGGGACCGCCTTTGGAGAGACCCAGTACTTC.

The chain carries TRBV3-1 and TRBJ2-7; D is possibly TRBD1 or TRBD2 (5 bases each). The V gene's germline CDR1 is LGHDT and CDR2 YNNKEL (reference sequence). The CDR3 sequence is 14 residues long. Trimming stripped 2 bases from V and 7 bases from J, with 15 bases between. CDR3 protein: CASSQTTQGGEQYV. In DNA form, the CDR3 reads TGTGCCAGCAGCCAAACCACGCAGGGCGGGGAGCAGTACGTC.

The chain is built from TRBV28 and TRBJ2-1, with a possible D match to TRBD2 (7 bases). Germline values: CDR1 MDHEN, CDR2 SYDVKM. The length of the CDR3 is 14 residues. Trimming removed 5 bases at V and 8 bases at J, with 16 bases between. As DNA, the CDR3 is TGTGCCAGCAGTCCTGGGGGGGCCGGGGATGAGCAGTTCTTC. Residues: CASSPGGAGDEQFF.

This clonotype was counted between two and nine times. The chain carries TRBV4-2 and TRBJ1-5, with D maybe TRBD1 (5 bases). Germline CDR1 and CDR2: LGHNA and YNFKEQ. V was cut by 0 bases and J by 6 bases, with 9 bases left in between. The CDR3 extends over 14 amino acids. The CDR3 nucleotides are TGTGCCAGCAGCCAAGAATTGGGGGGTCAGCCCCAGCATTTT. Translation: CASSQELGGQPQHF.

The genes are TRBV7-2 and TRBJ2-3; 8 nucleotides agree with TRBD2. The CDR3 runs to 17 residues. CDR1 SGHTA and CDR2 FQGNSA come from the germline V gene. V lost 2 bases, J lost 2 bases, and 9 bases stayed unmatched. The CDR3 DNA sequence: TGTGCCAGCAGCTTAATTAGCGGGGCCAAATACACAGATACGCAGTATTTT. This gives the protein CASSLISGAKYTDTQYF.

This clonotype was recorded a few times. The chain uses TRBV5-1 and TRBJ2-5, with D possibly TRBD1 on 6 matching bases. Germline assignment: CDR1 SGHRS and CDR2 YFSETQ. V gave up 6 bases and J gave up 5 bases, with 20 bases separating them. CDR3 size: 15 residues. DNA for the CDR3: TGCGCCAGCACCTTAGGGACACCAAACGGGGAGACCCAGTACTTC. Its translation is CASTLGTPNGETQYF.

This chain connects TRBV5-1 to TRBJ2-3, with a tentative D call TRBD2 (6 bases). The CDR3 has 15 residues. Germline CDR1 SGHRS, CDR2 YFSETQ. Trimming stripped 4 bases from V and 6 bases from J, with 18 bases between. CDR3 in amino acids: CASSSGGIGYDTQYF. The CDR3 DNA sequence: TGCGCCAGCAGCAGTGGAGGGATTGGTTATGATACGCAGTATTTT.

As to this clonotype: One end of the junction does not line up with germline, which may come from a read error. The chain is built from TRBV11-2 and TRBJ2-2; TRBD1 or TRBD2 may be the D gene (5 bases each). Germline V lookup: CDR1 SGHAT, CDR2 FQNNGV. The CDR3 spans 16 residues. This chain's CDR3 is CASSLNGAANTGEMFF. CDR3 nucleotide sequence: TGTGCCAGCAGCTTAAATGGGGCGGCTAACACCGGGGAGATGTTTTTT.

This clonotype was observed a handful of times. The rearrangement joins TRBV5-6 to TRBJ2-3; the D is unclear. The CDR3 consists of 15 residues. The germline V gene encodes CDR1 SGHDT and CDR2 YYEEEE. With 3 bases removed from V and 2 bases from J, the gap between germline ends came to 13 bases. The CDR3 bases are TGTGCCAGCAGCTCCGACTTGTTAAACACAGATACGCAGTATTTT. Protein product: CASSSDLLNTDTQYF.

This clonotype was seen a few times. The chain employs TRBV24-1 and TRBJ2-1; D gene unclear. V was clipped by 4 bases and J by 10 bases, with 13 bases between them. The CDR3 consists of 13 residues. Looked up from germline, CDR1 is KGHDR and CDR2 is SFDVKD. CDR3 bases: TGTGCCACCAGTGACCTCAGACTTGAAGAGCAGTTCTTC. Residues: CATSDLRLEEQFF.

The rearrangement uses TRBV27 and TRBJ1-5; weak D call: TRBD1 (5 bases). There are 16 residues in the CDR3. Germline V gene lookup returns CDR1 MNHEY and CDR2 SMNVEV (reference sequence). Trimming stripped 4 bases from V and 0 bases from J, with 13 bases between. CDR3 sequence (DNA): TGTGCCAGCAGTTCCCGGGCAGGGCGTAGCAATCAGCCCCAGCATTTT. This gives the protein CASSSRAGRSNQPQHF.

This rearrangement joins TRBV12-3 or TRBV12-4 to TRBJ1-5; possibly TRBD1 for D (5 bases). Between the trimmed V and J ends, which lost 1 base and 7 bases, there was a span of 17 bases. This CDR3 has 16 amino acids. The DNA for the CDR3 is TGTGCCAGCAGTTTAGGATGGTCGGGGACTGGGCAGCCCCAGCATTTT. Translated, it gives CASSLGWSGTGQPQHF.

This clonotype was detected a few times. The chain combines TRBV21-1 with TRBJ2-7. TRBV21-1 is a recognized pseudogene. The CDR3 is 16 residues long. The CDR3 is CASLFFGRRSSYEQYF. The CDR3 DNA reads TGTGCCAGCTTATTCTTTGGACGAAGGAGCTCCTACGAGCAGTACTTC.

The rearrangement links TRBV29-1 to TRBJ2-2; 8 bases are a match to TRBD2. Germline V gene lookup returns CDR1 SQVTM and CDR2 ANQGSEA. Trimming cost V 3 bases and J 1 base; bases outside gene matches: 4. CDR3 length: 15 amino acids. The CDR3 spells CSVDPSGGNTGELFF. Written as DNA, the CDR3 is TGCAGCGTTGACCCCAGCGGGGGGAACACCGGGGAGCTGTTTTTT.